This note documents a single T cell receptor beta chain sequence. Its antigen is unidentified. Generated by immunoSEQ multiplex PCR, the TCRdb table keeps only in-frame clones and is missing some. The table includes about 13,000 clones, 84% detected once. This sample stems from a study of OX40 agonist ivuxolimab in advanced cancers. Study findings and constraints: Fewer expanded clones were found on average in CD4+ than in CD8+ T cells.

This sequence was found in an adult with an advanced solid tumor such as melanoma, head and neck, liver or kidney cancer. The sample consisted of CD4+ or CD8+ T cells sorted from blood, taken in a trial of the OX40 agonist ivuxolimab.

The CDR3 loop reads CASSLGATMGELFF. The CDR3 DNA reads as TGTGCCAGCAGCTTAGGGGCAACGATGGGGGAGCTGTTTTTT. This chain links TRBV7-8 with TRBJ2-2; D not resolved. V was shortened by 1 base and J by 8 bases, with 11 bases between the two germline ends. The length of the CDR3 is 14 residues. Germline V gene lookup returns CDR1 SGHVS and CDR2 FQNEAQ.